The sequence of this T cell receptor beta chain was determined in a study of cytotoxic CD8 clonotypes in ibrutinib-treated CLL. Sequencing was performed with immunoSEQ multiplex PCR; in TCRdb, only in-frame clones are kept and a portion is missing. The sample carries approximately 330,000 clones, roughly 79% recorded once. Trimming pared 5 bases from V and 2 bases from J, leaving 10 bases between. Germline-derived CDR1 and CDR2 are SGHVS and FQNEAQ. The CDR3 sequence is 14 residues long. This chain links TRBV7-8 with TRBJ1-3, with D possibly matching TRBD1 (6 bases). The sample here was PBMCs, taken before ibrutinib treatment. The source is a human donor with chronic lymphocytic leukemia. The CDR3, as DNA: TGTGCCAGCAGCCTCGGGGGGCCTGGAAACACCATATATTTT. It translates to CASSLGGPGNTIYF.